One sample yielded the 12 T cell receptor beta chains listed below, sequenced in a study of T cell repertoires in cytomegalovirus infection. These receptors' antigens are unknown. TCRdb reprocessed the reads with MiXCR, giving one entry per CDR3 protein. The top ten hold about 76% of the sample, which has approximately 100,000 distinct CDR3 sequences, under 55% seen once. The input for sequencing was CD8+ T cells from cultured PBMCs, taken from culture after CMV antigen stimulation. These receptors all come from a human donor in good health (CMV status not recorded). Some clones in this sample may be carry-over from other donors' samples.

The J gene is TRBJ2-1, the V gene TRBV2; 14 bases are shared with TRBD2. Trimming cost V 7 bases and J 8 bases; bases outside gene matches: 13. Germline V gene sequence: CDR1 SNHLY, CDR2 FYNNEI. The CDR3 is 17 residues long. The CDR3: CASTTGLAGGYIHEQFF. DNA of the CDR3: TGTGCCAGCACCACCGGACTAGCGGGGGGATATATACATGAGCAGTTCTTC.

This CDR3 is CASRSGGSGASTDTQYF. The CDR3 DNA follows: TGTGCCAGCAGATCAGGCGGCTCGGGGGCCAGCACAGATACGCAGTATTTT. The chain combines TRBV7-9 with TRBJ2-3; D possibly matches TRBD1 or TRBD2 (6 bases each). The CDR3 runs 17 residues. Per germline, CDR1 SEHNR and CDR2 FQNEAQ (reference sequence). Trimming pared 6 bases from V and 0 bases from J, leaving 19 bases between. Full variable domain (missing parts from reference TRBV7-9 and TRBJ2-3): DTGVSQNPRHKITKRGQNVTFRCDPISEHNRLYWYRQTLGQGPEFLTYFQNEAQLEKSRLLSDRFSAERPKGSFSTLEIQRTEQGDSAMYLCASRSGGSGASTDTQYFGPGTRLTVL.

The rearrangement joins TRBV20-1 to TRBJ1-1; D not certain. The CDR3 totals 13 residues. The V end lost 5 bases, the J end lost 1 base, and 11 bases lay between the germline ends. In germline, CDR1 is DFQATT, CDR2 SNEGSKA (reference sequence). The CDR3 DNA follows: TGCAGTGCTGCGCAGGCCCCGAACACTGAAGCTTTCTTT. Amino acids: CSAAQAPNTEAFF.

The chain combines TRBV7-9 with TRBJ2-3; tentatively, D is TRBD1 (6 bases). The CDR3 runs to 13 residues. Trimming shortened V by 9 bases and J by 2 bases, and 12 bases separated the two germline ends. Germline V lookup: CDR1 SEHNR, CDR2 FQNEAQ (reference sequence). The CDR3 reads CARAGQNTDTQYF. The DNA of the CDR3 is TGTGCCAGGGCCGGACAGAACACAGATACGCAGTATTTT.

The chain has TRBV2 and TRBJ2-3; TRBD1 aligns across 11 bases. The V segment lost 6 bases and the J segment 2 bases; nucleotides outside the gene matches: 16. The CDR3 has 19 amino acids. Looked up from germline, CDR1 is SNHLY and CDR2 is FYNNEI. In nucleotides, the CDR3 is TGTGCCAGCAGGCCAAGGACAGGGGGCGAGGTTCCAACCACAGATACGCAGTATTTT. This encodes CASRPRTGGEVPTTDTQYF.

V and J are TRBV7-6 and TRBJ2-1; D gene unclear. CDR1 SGHVS and CDR2 FNYEAQ come from the germline V gene. The germline V and J ends were trimmed by 4 bases and 7 bases, with 14 bases remaining between them. This CDR3 contains 14 residues. CDR3 nucleotides: TGTGCCAGCAGCTCGGGCCTGGCGGTTAATGAGCAGTTCTTC. Translation gives CASSSGLAVNEQFF.

The table lists this clonotype with a few counts. CDR3 nucleotide sequence: TGTGCCAGCACCCCGACAGGGGGCACAGATACGCAGTATTTT. This gives the protein CASTPTGGTDTQYF. The J gene is TRBJ2-3, the V gene TRBV7-8, with 8 bases that match TRBD1. Germline trimming cut 7 bases from V and 1 base from J; bases unmatched to any gene: 4. Germline loops: CDR1 SGHVS, CDR2 FQNEAQ. This CDR3 spans 14 amino acids. Full variable domain (missing parts from reference TRBV7-8 and TRBJ2-3): GAGVSQSPRYKVAKRGQDVALRCDPISGHVSLFWYQQALGQGPEFLTYFQNEAQLDKSGLPSDRFFAERPEGSVSTLKIQRTQQEDSAVYLCASTPTGGTDTQYFGPGTRLTVL.

This clonotype showed up just a few times. The genes are TRBV4-2 and TRBJ2-5; 9 nucleotides agree with TRBD1. J was trimmed by 5 bases and V by 5 bases; bases with no gene match: 12. CDR3 length: 16 residues. Germline lookup yields CDR1 LGHNA and CDR2 YNFKEQ. Here the CDR3 reads CASSARDRDKRETQYF. The CDR3 DNA reads TGTGCCAGCAGCGCCCGGGACAGGGACAAGAGGGAGACCCAGTACTTC.

The table lists this clonotype with many counts. The V and J genes are TRBV20-1 and TRBJ2-7; 8 bases fit TRBD1. Trimming at V came to 5 bases and at J to 3 bases, leaving 9 bases not matched to a gene. The CDR3 totals 14 residues. Germline-derived CDR1 and CDR2 are DFQATT and SNEGSKA (reference sequence). The CDR3 nucleotides are TGCAGTGCTTTATTGGACAGGGAAGGCTACGAGCAGTACTTC. Its protein product is CSALLDREGYEQYF.

This clonotype was seen only a few times. This chain links TRBV27 with TRBJ1-1; D ambiguous. The CDR3 is 13 amino acids. Germline CDR1 and CDR2: MNHEY and SMNVEV (reference sequence). Trimming shortened V by 5 bases and J by 1 base, and 8 bases separated the two germline ends. The CDR3 region has the DNA TGTGCCAGCAGTACTATAGAGAACACTGAAGCTTTCTTT. It translates to CASSTIENTEAFF.

The chain combines TRBV7-3 with TRBJ2-3; D possibly corresponds to TRBD2 (5 bases). With 8 bases removed from V and 3 bases from J, the gap between germline ends came to 12 bases. Germline lookup yields CDR1 SGHTA and CDR2 FQGTGA. This CDR3 is 13 amino acids long. CDR3 nucleotide sequence: TGTGCCAGCTCCCTCGGGGTTACAGATACGCAGTATTTT. Protein product: CASSLGVTDTQYF.

The V gene is TRBV7-8, the J gene TRBJ2-1, with D maybe TRBD1 (5 bases). This CDR3 has 13 residues. V lost 5 bases to trimming and J lost 6 bases, with 11 bases between them. CDR1 and CDR2 from the germline V gene are SGHVS and FQNEAQ. This CDR3 reads CASSLGVGNEQFF. DNA of the CDR3: TGTGCCAGCAGCCTAGGGGTAGGCAATGAGCAGTTCTTC.